This T cell receptor (beta chain) was sequenced during a study of human T cells and chemical hapten exposure. The CDR3 covers 16 residues. J was trimmed by 5 bases and V by 7 bases; bases with no gene match: 14. CDR1 and CDR2 (germline): SGHDT, YYEEEE. TCRdb re-analysed the RACE reads in MiXCR, keeping a single row per CDR3 protein. The repertoire includes tens of thousands of distinct CDR3 sequences, approximately 10% of them detected once, and about 4% sits in the top ten. This clonotype was seen many times. Time point defined: patch test 1, 2 weeks after DPC sensitization. The treatment here: therapeutic diphenylcyclopropenone sensitization with weekly scalp DPC.

The rearrangement uses TRBV5-6 and TRBJ2-3; 9 bases align to TRBD1. The source material was whole blood, sampled in connection with sensitization to the hapten diphenylcyclopropenone (DPC). The TCR was taken from a woman aged 55-75 years with alopecia areata. Some clones in this sample may be carry-over from other donors' samples. DNA of the CDR3: TGTGCCAGCGTGCCTTCCGGGACAGGGTTTGAAGATACGCAGTATTTT. This translates into CASVPSGTGFEDTQYF.